This TCR beta chain was identified during a study of STAT5B mutations in CD4+ large granular lymphocyte leukemia. Study-level points and caveats: TRBV06-family usage was enriched in top patient clones (8/27) versus controls (2/35). The CD4+ versus CD8+ T-LGLL clonality difference may reflect limited sample size.

To note about this clone: Its antigen is undetermined.

V trimming: 8 bases; J trimming: 3 bases; junction bases outside the gene matches: 5. This CDR3 spans 14 amino acids. Germline assignment: CDR1 MNHNS and CDR2 SASEGT. Here immunoSEQ multiplex PCR was the method, and the copy in TCRdb shows in-frame clones only, minus some. Of about 5,000 clones detected, roughly 80% appear once; the ten largest clones hold 50% to 75%. V and J are TRBV6-1 and TRBJ2-1; TRBD2 agrees at 9 bases. The receptor was isolated from an older man with CD4+ T-cell large granular lymphocyte leukemia. Sequencing was performed on PBMCs. The CDR3 sequence is CASVGTSNYNEQFF. DNA of the CDR3: TGTGCCAGCGTTGGGACTAGCAACTACAATGAGCAGTTCTTC.